Listed below are T cell receptor beta chains from one sample, sequenced in a study of blood T cell repertoires in COVID-19. Repertoires were generated with immunoSEQ multiplex PCR, while TCRdb's copy carries only in-frame clones and drops some. The sample includes some 150,000 clones, around 76% of them seen just once. Sequences were obtained from peripheral blood. Source of these receptors: a man between 60 and 70 years old with acute or convalescent COVID-19. The CDR3 runs from the conserved cysteine through the conserved F or W. D genes are given only for firm matches. Not all rows give a size; the values are once, few, many and, for expanded clones, a class.

j_gene: TRBJ2-7
v_gene: TRBV21-1
abundance: -
d_gene: -
CDR3nt: TGTGCCAGCAGAAAATACGCACCAACCTATTCCCCGTATTCCTACGAGCAGTACTTC
CDR3aa: CASRKYAPTYSPYSYEQYF

j_gene: TRBJ1-4
v_gene: TRBV7-3
abundance: -
d_gene: TRBD1
CDR3nt: TGTGCCAGCAGCCCACCCCGGGACAGGGCAACTAATGAAAAACTGTTTTTT
CDR3aa: CASSPPRDRATNEKLFF

j_gene: TRBJ2-1
v_gene: TRBV19
abundance: -
d_gene: TRBD1
CDR3nt: TGTGCCAGTAGTGTAACAGGGGGGTCCTACAATGAGCAGTTCTTC
CDR3aa: CASSVTGGSYNEQFF

j_gene: TRBJ1-6
v_gene: TRBV30
abundance: -
d_gene: -
CDR3nt: TGTGCCTGGAGGGCGACGATACAGAGCTCCTATAATTCACCCCTCCACTTT
CDR3aa: CAWRATIQSSYNSPLHF

j_gene: TRBJ1-4
v_gene: TRBV11-2
abundance: -
d_gene: TRBD1
CDR3nt: TGTGCCAGCAGCCAAGACAGGGGCTCTGAAAAACTGTTTTTT
CDR3aa: CASSQDRGSEKLFF

j_gene: TRBJ1-2
v_gene: TRBV5-6
abundance: -
d_gene: -
CDR3nt: TGTGCCAGCAGCTTCGGGGGTGGCTACACCTTC
CDR3aa: CASSFGGGYTF

j_gene: TRBJ2-7
v_gene: TRBV18
abundance: -
d_gene: -
CDR3nt: TGTGCCAGCTCACCTCCCCAGGCCTACGAGCAGTACTTC
CDR3aa: CASSPPQAYEQYF

j_gene: TRBJ2-7
v_gene: TRBV4-1
abundance: -
d_gene: -
CDR3nt: TGCGCCAGCAGCCAAGATCGGGGGACCTACGAGCAGTACTTC
CDR3aa: CASSQDRGTYEQYF

j_gene: TRBJ1-1
v_gene: TRBV5-1
abundance: few
d_gene: -
CDR3nt: TGCGCCAGCAGCTCTGCGGGGGCTAACACTGAAGCTTTCTTT
CDR3aa: CASSSAGANTEAFF

j_gene: TRBJ1-1
v_gene: TRBV6-5
abundance: -
d_gene: -
CDR3nt: TGTGCAAGCACGGGGTCTTCGAACACTGAAGCTTTCTTT
CDR3aa: CASTGSSNTEAFF

j_gene: TRBJ2-3
v_gene: TRBV29-1
abundance: -
d_gene: TRBD2
CDR3nt: TGCAGCGTTGGACTAGCGGGAGGTACAGATACGCAGTATTTT
CDR3aa: CSVGLAGGTDTQYF

j_gene: TRBJ2-3
v_gene: TRBV13
abundance: -
d_gene: TRBD2
CDR3nt: TGTGCCAGCAGCTTGCGACTAGCGGGAGGGACAGATACGCAGTATTTT
CDR3aa: CASSLRLAGGTDTQYF

j_gene: TRBJ2-5
v_gene: TRBV9
abundance: -
d_gene: TRBD2
CDR3nt: TGTGCCAGCAGCGTATCCAGCGGGATGGGTGAAGAGACCCAGTACTTC
CDR3aa: CASSVSSGMGEETQYF

j_gene: TRBJ1-5
v_gene: TRBV28
abundance: -
d_gene: -
CDR3nt: TGTGCCAGCACCAACGGTGGTAGCAATCAGCCCCAGCATTTT
CDR3aa: CASTNGGSNQPQHF

j_gene: TRBJ1-2
v_gene: TRBV5-1
abundance: -
d_gene: -
CDR3nt: TGCGCCAGCAGCTTGGACAGGGACTATGGCTACACCTTC
CDR3aa: CASSLDRDYGYTF

j_gene: TRBJ2-2
v_gene: TRBV25-1
abundance: -
d_gene: -
CDR3nt: TGTGCCAGCAGCGGGGACTACACCGGGGAGCTGTTTTTT
CDR3aa: CASSGDYTGELFF

j_gene: TRBJ2-7
v_gene: TRBV10-1
abundance: few
d_gene: -
CDR3nt: TGCGCCAGCAGTGAAGCCCCGGGTTTAGCGGACGAGCAGTACTTC
CDR3aa: CASSEAPGLADEQYF

j_gene: TRBJ2-7
v_gene: TRBV10-3
abundance: -
d_gene: TRBD2
CDR3nt: TGTGCCGCCACTAGCGGGAGTTCCTACGAGCAGTACTTC
CDR3aa: CAATSGSSYEQYF

j_gene: TRBJ2-1
v_gene: TRBV11-2
abundance: -
d_gene: TRBD2
CDR3nt: TGTGCCAGCAGCTTGTGGCGGGAGGCCAAGAATGAGCAGTTCTTC
CDR3aa: CASSLWREAKNEQFF

j_gene: TRBJ2-7
v_gene: TRBV29-1
abundance: -
d_gene: -
CDR3nt: TGCAGCGTTGAGTCTTCCTACGAGCAGTACTTC
CDR3aa: CSVESSYEQYF

j_gene: TRBJ2-3
v_gene: TRBV18
abundance: few
d_gene: -
CDR3nt: TGTGCCAGCTCAGGCGGGCTTAGCACAGATACGCAGTATTTT
CDR3aa: CASSGGLSTDTQYF

j_gene: TRBJ2-7
v_gene: TRBV13
abundance: -
d_gene: -
CDR3nt: TGTGCCAGCAGCTTAGATGGGGGGGGCGGGAGCTACGAGCAGTACTTC
CDR3aa: CASSLDGGGGSYEQYF

j_gene: TRBJ1-1
v_gene: TRBV7-9
abundance: -
d_gene: -
CDR3nt: TGTGCCAGCGGATTGGGACAATCGAACACTGAAGCTTTCTTT
CDR3aa: CASGLGQSNTEAFF

j_gene: TRBJ2-7
v_gene: TRBV24-1
abundance: -
d_gene: TRBD1
CDR3nt: TGTGCCACCAGTGACCCGGGACAGGGTACGGTCGAGCAGTACTTC
CDR3aa: CATSDPGQGTVEQYF

j_gene: TRBJ2-4
v_gene: TRBV4-1
abundance: once
d_gene: TRBD2
CDR3nt: TGCGCCAGCAGCCAAGTGAGCCTAGCGGGGGACAACATTCAGTACTTC
CDR3aa: CASSQVSLAGDNIQYF

j_gene: TRBJ1-4
v_gene: TRBV5-1
abundance: -
d_gene: TRBD1
CDR3nt: TGCGCCAGCAGCTTTTCCGGGGACAGCCTAACTGAAAAACTGTTTTTT
CDR3aa: CASSFSGDSLTEKLFF

j_gene: TRBJ2-7
v_gene: TRBV7-8
abundance: once
d_gene: TRBD2
CDR3nt: TGTGCCAGCAGCTCGATCCCCTTAGCGGGAGACTCCGAGCAGTACTTC
CDR3aa: CASSSIPLAGDSEQYF

j_gene: TRBJ2-7
v_gene: TRBV18
abundance: many
d_gene: TRBD1
CDR3nt: TGTGCCAGCTCACCCCGGGACAGGCCTTCCTACGAGCAGTACTTC
CDR3aa: CASSPRDRPSYEQYF

j_gene: TRBJ1-1
v_gene: TRBV7-9
abundance: -
d_gene: -
CDR3nt: TGTGCCAGCAGCTTAGTAACATACATGAACACTGAAGCTTTCTTT
CDR3aa: CASSLVTYMNTEAFF

j_gene: TRBJ1-1
v_gene: TRBV4-1
abundance: -
d_gene: TRBD1
CDR3nt: TGCGCCAGCAGCCACCAGGGGGTCGGCGCAGCTTTCTTT
CDR3aa: CASSHQGVGAAFF

j_gene: TRBJ2-1
v_gene: TRBV5-1
abundance: -
d_gene: TRBD2
CDR3nt: TGCGCCAGCAGCGAAATAGCGGGAGTTCAGAATGAGCAGTTCTTC
CDR3aa: CASSEIAGVQNEQFF

j_gene: TRBJ1-3
v_gene: TRBV4-2
abundance: -
d_gene: -
CDR3nt: TGTGCCAGCAGCCAAGAAACAGGAGTTTTCTCTGGAAACACCATATATTTT
CDR3aa: CASSQETGVFSGNTIYF

j_gene: TRBJ2-1
v_gene: TRBV6-6
abundance: few
d_gene: -
CDR3nt: TGTGCCAGCACCATAATCAGCGGGAATGAGCAGTTCTTC
CDR3aa: CASTIISGNEQFF

j_gene: TRBJ1-4
v_gene: TRBV10-3
abundance: -
d_gene: TRBD1
CDR3nt: TGTGCCATCAGTGAGTCGACAGGGCTGCGTAAACTGTTTTTT
CDR3aa: CAISESTGLRKLFF

j_gene: TRBJ1-2
v_gene: TRBV10-1
abundance: few
d_gene: -
CDR3nt: TGCGCCAGCAGTGAGTACAGCTATGGCTACACCTTC
CDR3aa: CASSEYSYGYTF

j_gene: TRBJ2-5
v_gene: TRBV6-5
abundance: once
d_gene: -
CDR3nt: TGTGCCAGCAGGCTCACTGGCGGGCTAGCAGAGACCCAGTACTTC
CDR3aa: CASRLTGGLAETQYF

j_gene: TRBJ2-7
v_gene: TRBV19
abundance: -
d_gene: TRBD2
CDR3nt: TGTGCCAGTAGACCTAGTGGACTAGCGGGAGTCGAGCAGTACTTC
CDR3aa: CASRPSGLAGVEQYF

j_gene: TRBJ2-1
v_gene: TRBV4-2
abundance: -
d_gene: TRBD2
CDR3nt: TGTGCCAGCAGCCAAGATGGGGGGGGAGGAGATGAGCAGTTCTTC
CDR3aa: CASSQDGGGGDEQFF

j_gene: TRBJ2-7
v_gene: TRBV3-1/TRBV3-2
abundance: -
d_gene: -
CDR3nt: TGTGCCAGCAGCAACCAAGGACAGTCACAGTACTTC
CDR3aa: CASSNQGQSQYF

j_gene: TRBJ1-2
v_gene: TRBV28
abundance: few
d_gene: -
CDR3nt: TGTGCCAGCTCCCCTGGGGCGGAGTATGGCTACACCTTC
CDR3aa: CASSPGAEYGYTF

j_gene: TRBJ2-1
v_gene: TRBV7-8
abundance: -
d_gene: TRBD2
CDR3nt: TGTGCCAGCAGCTTTCGACTAGCGGGAGCCAATGAGCAGTTCTTC
CDR3aa: CASSFRLAGANEQFF

j_gene: TRBJ2-3
v_gene: TRBV7-6
abundance: -
d_gene: -
CDR3nt: TGTGCCAGCAGCGCGACCGGAGAGGGCACAGATACGCAGTATTTT
CDR3aa: CASSATGEGTDTQYF

j_gene: TRBJ2-1
v_gene: TRBV7-9
abundance: -
d_gene: TRBD2
CDR3nt: TGTGCCAGCGGGGGTCCTAGCGGCTACAATGAGCAGTTCTTC
CDR3aa: CASGGPSGYNEQFF

j_gene: TRBJ1-1
v_gene: TRBV6-5
abundance: many
d_gene: TRBD1
CDR3nt: TGTGCCAGCAGACCGACAGGGCGGGACACTGAAGCTTTCTTT
CDR3aa: CASRPTGRDTEAFF

j_gene: TRBJ2-6
v_gene: TRBV7-8
abundance: -
d_gene: -
CDR3nt: TGTGCCAGCAGCTCAGCCCAGGGCCAAACCTCTGGGGCCAACGTCCTGACTTTC
CDR3aa: CASSSAQGQTSGANVLTF

j_gene: TRBJ2-5
v_gene: TRBV5-1
abundance: -
d_gene: TRBD2
CDR3nt: TGCGCCAGCAGCTTGGGCATGGCTAGCGGGGGCCAAGAGACCCAGTACTTC
CDR3aa: CASSLGMASGGQETQYF

j_gene: TRBJ1-5
v_gene: TRBV6-5
abundance: -
d_gene: -
CDR3nt: TGTGCCAGCAGTTATCGGCAGGGTGGCAATCAGCCCCAGCATTTT
CDR3aa: CASSYRQGGNQPQHF

j_gene: TRBJ2-3
v_gene: TRBV24-1
abundance: few
d_gene: -
CDR3nt: TGTGCCACTCAGGCAGGGGGGACAGATACGCAGTATTTT
CDR3aa: CATQAGGTDTQYF

j_gene: TRBJ1-3
v_gene: TRBV5-1
abundance: -
d_gene: -
CDR3nt: TGCGCCAGCAGCTTGGAACCGGGGGGCGGTGGAAACACCATATATTTT
CDR3aa: CASSLEPGGGGNTIYF

j_gene: TRBJ2-1
v_gene: TRBV29-1
abundance: -
d_gene: TRBD2
CDR3nt: TGCAGCGGTCATACCATACGAGCGGGAGTCAACAATGAGCAGTTCTTC
CDR3aa: CSGHTIRAGVNNEQFF